One sample yielded the 17 T cell receptor beta chains listed below, sequenced in a study of T cell responses to AZD1222 COVID-19 vaccine. Libraries were prepared by immunoSEQ multiplex PCR; TCRdb keeps only in-frame clonotypes and omits some of them. This table has about 130,000 clones, around 89% appearing once. Sequenced material: peripheral blood, taken 28 days after the second AZD1222 dose. The receptors here all came from an adult who received the AZD1222 COVID-19 vaccine.

The rearrangement links TRBV2 to TRBJ2-5; D might be TRBD2 (6 bases). The CDR3 contains 14 residues. Germline V gives CDR1 SNHLY, CDR2 FYNNEI. V was shortened by 10 bases and J by 9 bases, with 24 bases between the two germline ends. The CDR3 DNA follows: TGTGCCATTCCCGGGACTCCTCAAGAGAGGGCCCAGTACTTC. Protein sequence: CAIPGTPQERAQYF.

This CDR3 is CASSEPGTSGATNNEQFF. The CDR3 DNA follows: TGTGCCAGCAGTGAACCCGGGACTAGCGGGGCCACTAACAATGAGCAGTTCTTC. The V and J genes are TRBV2 and TRBJ2-1; 13 bases fit TRBD2. Unmatched junction bases numbered 9, after V lost 2 bases and J lost 5 bases. CDR1 SNHLY and CDR2 FYNNEI come from the germline V gene. This CDR3 is 18 amino acids long.

In its sample, this clone was seen a few times. This rearrangement joins TRBV6-1 to TRBJ1-5; no reliable D call. V dropped 1 base and J dropped 5 bases, with 15 bases sitting between them. Germline V gene lookup returns CDR1 MNHNS and CDR2 SASEGT. The CDR3 spans 16 residues. In DNA form, the CDR3 reads TGTGCCAGCAGTGAAGATCTGGTCCGGACGGATCAGCCCCAGCATTTT. This translates into CASSEDLVRTDQPQHF.

This CDR3 reads CASARGTAPANGYTF. In DNA form, the CDR3 reads TGTGCCAGTGCCCGCGGGACAGCCCCGGCGAATGGCTACACCTTC. The rearrangement joins TRBV19 to TRBJ1-2; 7 bases align to TRBD1. Germline CDR1 reads LNHDA; CDR2 reads SQIVND (reference sequence). CDR3 size: 15 residues. J gave up 6 bases and V 8 bases, and 15 bases lay outside the gene matches.

The chain is built from TRBV12-3 or TRBV12-4 and TRBJ1-1; D not certain. Trimming took off 1 base at V and 3 bases at J, with 3 bases between the two ends. The CDR3 is made up of 12 amino acids. DNA of the CDR3: TGTGCCAGCAGTTTAGTGGACACTGAAGCTTTCTTT. Its translation is CASSLVDTEAFF.

V usage is TRBV10-2 and J usage is TRBJ1-5; D gene unclear. The length of the CDR3 is 14 residues. The V and J ends lost 2 bases and 2 bases respectively, with 7 bases between them. Germline CDR1 reads WSHSY; CDR2 reads SAAADI. In DNA, the CDR3 is TGCGCCAGCAGTGAGGTTGGGGGCAATCAGCCCCAGCATTTT. Translating it yields CASSEVGGNQPQHF.

The CDR3 DNA sequence: TGTGCCAGCAGGCCGGGACAGAGCTCCTACGAGCAGTACTTC. Protein: CASRPGQSSYEQYF. V is TRBV21-1 and J is TRBJ2-7; TRBD1 is taken as the D call from the table, unchecked against the DNA. TRBV21-1 is recorded as a pseudogene. The CDR3 has 14 residues.

V and J are TRBV18 and TRBJ1-5, with D unclear. This CDR3 contains 14 residues. Trimming stripped 6 bases from V and 7 bases from J, with 16 bases between. Germline CDR1 KGHSH, CDR2 LQKENI. The CDR3 spells CASSPSSGGQPQHF. CDR3 nucleotide sequence: TGTGCCAGCTCCCCCTCCTCCGGAGGGCAGCCCCAGCATTTT.

The chain carries TRBV18 and TRBJ1-1; 12 bases align to TRBD1. Germline values: CDR1 KGHSH, CDR2 LQKENI. The CDR3 has 16 residues. J was trimmed by 5 bases and V by 1 base; bases with no gene match: 5. CDR3 sequence reads: CASSPRDRGQTTEAFF. DNA of the CDR3: TGTGCCAGCTCACCACGGGACAGGGGGCAAACTACTGAAGCTTTCTTT.

The chain joins TRBV30 to TRBJ2-1, with 9 bases aligning to TRBD1. The germline CDR1 and CDR2 sequences are GTSNPN and SVGIG (reference sequence). V shed 4 bases and J 9 bases; nucleotides not matched to a gene: 7. This CDR3 spans 13 amino acids. CDR3 nucleotide sequence: TGTGCCTGGACATGGACAGGGGAGAGTGAGCAGTTCTTC. This translates into CAWTWTGESEQFF.

The genes are TRBV5-4 and TRBJ1-2; 10 bases fit TRBD1. The CDR3 totals 15 residues. With V trimmed by 4 bases and J by 3 bases, 6 bases remained unmatched. Germline V gene lookup returns CDR1 SGHNT and CDR2 YYREEE (reference sequence). CDR3: CASSPGTGEDYGYTF. In nucleotides, the CDR3 is TGTGCCAGCAGCCCAGGGACAGGGGAGGACTATGGCTACACCTTC.

The rearrangement joins TRBV9 to TRBJ1-2; no firm D call. The CDR3 extends over 14 amino acids. Germline V lookup: CDR1 SGDLS, CDR2 YYNGEE. V was cut by 0 bases and J by 8 bases, with 14 bases left in between. The CDR3, as DNA: TGTGCCAGCAGCGTAGAAACACCTTCGAGGGGCTACACCTTC. As protein: CASSVETPSRGYTF.

The J gene is TRBJ2-3, the V gene TRBV3-1 (or the pseudogene TRBV3-2); TRBD2 is a possible D gene (6 bases). Germline-derived CDR1 and CDR2 are LGHDT and YNNKEL (reference sequence). The CDR3 has 16 residues. V was clipped by 8 bases and J by 2 bases, with 20 bases between them. The CDR3 coding sequence is TGTGCCAGCGGGTGGAGCGGGTTATCCTACACAGATACGCAGTATTTT. Translating gives CASGWSGLSYTDTQYF.

The CDR3 loop is CASSYSPDRGDGYTF. The CDR3 DNA sequence: TGTGCCAGCAGTTACTCGCCCGACAGGGGAGACGGCTACACCTTC. V gene TRBV6-5 combines with J gene TRBJ1-2, with 8 bases that match TRBD1. V gave up 0 bases and J gave up 8 bases; unmatched junction bases: 8. Germline V CDR1 and CDR2: MNHEY, SVGAGI. This CDR3 region has 15 residues.

As regards this clone: The junction does not match germline at one end; this may be a read error. This sequence joins TRBV19 and TRBJ2-1; 10 bases match TRBD1. Germline CDR1 reads LNHDA; CDR2 reads SQIVND (reference sequence). This CDR3 contains 14 residues. As DNA, the CDR3 is TGTGCCAGTAGTGTAGACAGGGGGCGAGTTGAGCAGTTCTTC. Translated, it gives CASSVDRGRVEQFF.

The chain has TRBV10-3 and TRBJ2-1; 9 positions agree with TRBD2. Trimming cost V 2 bases and J 0 bases; bases outside gene matches: 5. The CDR3 length is 17 residues. The V gene's germline CDR1 is ENHRY and CDR2 SYGVKD. The CDR3 protein is CAISETHSGSSYNEQFF. In DNA form, the CDR3 reads TGTGCCATCAGTGAGACCCATAGCGGGAGCTCCTACAATGAGCAGTTCTTC.

This clone was recorded once. The chain carries TRBV9 and TRBJ2-1, with 12 bases fitting TRBD2. Losses at the gene ends were 0 bases for V and 7 bases for J; bases not matched to a gene: 5. The CDR3 has 16 amino acids. CDR1 is SGDLS, CDR2 YYNGEE, per germline. CDR3 loop: CASSVGTSGRWNEQFF. DNA of the CDR3: TGTGCCAGCAGCGTAGGAACTAGCGGGAGGTGGAATGAGCAGTTCTTC.